The 17 T cell receptor beta chains in this list originate from one sample, sequenced in a study of molecular identifiers for immune sequencing clone quantification. TCRdb re-derived calls from the PCR reads in MiXCR, one entry per CDR3 protein. The sample consists of a few hundred thousand distinct CDR3 sequences, about 20% of them appearing once. Sample: naive CD8+ T cells from blood, with Jurkat cell RNA spiked in. Subset in this sample: FACS-sorted CD8+CD4-CCR7+CD45RA+ naive T cells. Receptors were obtained from a human donor in good health. Some libraries in this study had Jurkat cell RNA spiked in.

Remarks on this clonotype: Likely a read error: the CDR3 ends without its conserved phenylalanine or tryptophan. The chain employs TRBV30 and TRBJ2-3; 8 nucleotides agree with TRBD2. The CDR3 has 14 amino acids. V shed 0 bases, J shed 6 bases, and the junction held 5 bases outside the gene matches. CDR1 and CDR2 (germline): GTSNPN, SVGIG (reference sequence). CDR3 DNA sequence: TGTGCCTGGAGTGTAATTAGCGGGGTGGATACGCAGTATCTT. It encodes CAWSVISGVDTQYL.

Notes on this clonotype: The CDR3 carries no conserved terminal phenylalanine or tryptophan, so it likely arises from a read error. The rearrangement uses TRBV19 and TRBJ1-1; no clear D. CDR1 is LNHDA and CDR2 is SQIVND in the germline V gene (reference sequence). V lost 9 bases and J lost 4, with 9 bases in between. The CDR3 extends over 11 amino acids. CDR3 nucleotide sequence: TGTGCCAGCCTTATGGGCACTGAAGCTTTCCTT. Translated, it gives CASLMGTEAFL.

J is TRBJ2-5 and V is TRBV11-2, with TRBD2 matching 8 bases. CDR1 and CDR2 (germline): SGHAT, FQNNGV. CDR3 length equals 16 residues. V was pared by 4 bases and J by 2 bases, with 9 bases of the junction left unmatched. The CDR3 DNA reads TGTGCCAGCAGCTCTGAACTAACTAGCGGTCAAGAGACCCAGTACTTC. It translates to CASSSELTSGQETQYF.

CDR3 region: CASKMEGGSTEAFF. For the CDR3, the DNA is TGTGCCAGCAAAATGGAGGGGGGAAGTACTGAAGCTTTCTTT. The rearrangement joins TRBV19 to TRBJ1-1, with D possibly TRBD1 on 6 matching bases. This CDR3 has 14 amino acids. Trimming stripped 9 bases from V and 5 bases from J, with 19 bases between. CDR1 LNHDA and CDR2 SQIVND come from the germline V gene (reference sequence).

The chain couples TRBV12-3 or TRBV12-4 to TRBJ2-7, with 11 bases fitting TRBD1. With 9 bases clipped from V and 1 base from J, the junction kept 5 bases outside the gene matches. The CDR3 totals 14 residues. CDR3 in DNA: TGTGCCAGTGGACAGGGGGCAGCATCCTACGAGCAGTACTTC. Protein: CASGQGAASYEQYF.

This clonotype was seen many times. This rearrangement joins TRBV24-1 to TRBJ2-2; D remains ambiguous. CDR1 and CDR2 (germline): KGHDR, SFDVKD. The CDR3 spans 14 residues. The V and J ends lost 2 bases and 6 bases respectively, with 9 bases between them. The CDR3 DNA reads TGTGCCACCAGTGATTCGACCGACTCCGGGGAGCTGTTTTTT. This translates into CATSDSTDSGELFF.

This clonotype was picked up a small number of times. The J gene is TRBJ2-7, the V gene TRBV5-6, with a tentative D call TRBD1 (5 bases). The CDR3 has 15 residues. Per the germline V gene, CDR1 is SGHDT and CDR2 is YYEEEE. Trimming took off 2 bases at V and 5 bases at J, with 17 bases between the two ends. The CDR3 spells CASSLIRAGPNEQYF. CDR3 nucleotide sequence: TGTGCCAGCAGCTTAATCAGGGCCGGCCCTAACGAGCAGTACTTC.

This clonotype was observed a handful of times. V and J are TRBV9 and TRBJ2-3, with a possible D match to TRBD2 (6 bases). V lost 0 bases and J 2 bases, leaving 13 bases between the germline ends. The CDR3 spans 16 residues. The V gene's germline CDR1 is SGDLS and CDR2 YYNGEE. The CDR3 nucleotides read TGTGCCAGCAGCGTAGTTGCGGGATCGCTCACAGATACGCAGTATTTT. Its protein product is CASSVVAGSLTDTQYF. Filled out from reference TRBV9 and TRBJ2-3, the complete variable domain reads DSGVTQTPKHLITATGQRVTLRCSPRSGDLSVYWYQQSLDQGLQFLIQYYNGEERAKGNILERFSAQQFPDLHSELNLSSLELGDSALYFCASSVVAGSLTDTQYFGPGTRLTVL.

The table lists this clonotype with many counts. The chain employs TRBV10-3 and TRBJ2-7, with D perhaps TRBD1 or TRBD2 (5 bases each). The CDR3 length is 11 residues. Germline V gives CDR1 ENHRY, CDR2 SYGVKD. V was pared by 4 bases and J by 7 bases, with 8 bases between. The CDR3, as DNA: TGTGCCATCAGTGGGGGGAATGAGCAGTACTTC. This sequence encodes CAISGGNEQYF.

This clonotype was observed many times. V is TRBV30 and J is TRBJ1-1, with D unresolved. CDR1 and CDR2 (germline): GTSNPN, SVGIG (reference sequence). The CDR3 has 13 residues. Trimming stripped 2 bases from V and 1 base from J, with 8 bases between. The CDR3 protein is CAWSWTGNTEAFF. In DNA form, the CDR3 reads TGTGCCTGGAGTTGGACGGGGAACACTGAAGCTTTCTTT.

This clonotype was detected a few times. The chain uses TRBV19 and TRBJ2-5; 7 nucleotides agree with TRBD2. The junction had 8 bases not matched to a gene; V was cut back by 2 bases and J by 5 bases. Germline V CDR1 and CDR2: LNHDA, SQIVND (reference sequence). The CDR3 contains 15 residues. The CDR3 DNA follows: TGTGCCAGTAGTATAATAGGCGGGAGTCAGGAGACCCAGTACTTC. Translating it yields CASSIIGGSQETQYF.

This clonotype was seen ten or more times. The chain has TRBV29-1 and TRBJ2-6, with D uncertain. Germline loops: CDR1 SQVTM, CDR2 ANQGSEA. The CDR3 runs to 15 residues. V shed 5 bases and J shed 0 bases, with 11 bases lying between them. The CDR3, as DNA: TGCAGCGTTACGACGGCCGGCTCTGGGGCCAACGTCCTGACTTTC. Translating it yields CSVTTAGSGANVLTF.

This clonotype showed up many times. This chain uses TRBV7-9 with TRBJ2-1; TRBD2 agrees at 8 bases. Trimming took 4 bases from V and 9 from J; bases not matched to a gene: 5. The CDR3 is 13 residues long. Germline CDR1 reads SEHNR; CDR2 reads FQNEAQ (reference sequence). CDR3 region: CASSSRTSGEQFF. The CDR3 DNA follows: TGTGCCAGCAGCTCCAGAACTAGCGGTGAGCAGTTCTTC.

Comment on this clonotype: A much larger clone differs from this one at a single base, so this may be a read error. This sequence joins TRBV27 and TRBJ2-6, with D perhaps being TRBD1 or TRBD2 (5 bases each). This CDR3 comprises 17 residues. Germline loops: CDR1 MNHEY, CDR2 SMNVEV (reference sequence). This CDR3 is CASSPLQRFSGANVPTF. CDR3 nucleotides: TGTGCCAGCAGTCCATTACAGCGGTTCTCTGGGGCCAACGTCCCGACTTTC.

As concerns this clonotype: This may be a read error, as it is one base from a much larger clone. The rearrangement links TRBV7-7 to TRBJ2-7; D may be TRBD2 (6 bases). The CDR3 spans 12 residues. The germline V gene has CDR1 SSHAT and CDR2 FNYEAQ (reference sequence). Trimming took 5 bases from V and 9 from J, leaving 14 bases between them. The CDR3 bases are TGTGCCAGCAGCCCCGGGCTGGGGGGGCAGTACTTC. Translating gives CASSPGLGGQYF.

Worth noting for this clonotype: The CDR3 end shows no conserved phenylalanine or tryptophan, and so a read error is likely. This sequence joins TRBV5-4 and TRBJ1-1, with D tentatively TRBD1 (5 bases). CDR3 length: 13 amino acids. CDR1 is SGHNT and CDR2 is YYREEE in the germline V gene (reference sequence). The V and J ends lost 5 bases and 4 bases respectively, with 12 bases between them. CDR3 nucleotide sequence: TGTGCCAGCAGTCCCGGGGGGTTCACTGAAGCTTTCTCT. Amino acid sequence: CASSPGGFTEAFS.

This clonotype was seen many times. The gene calls are TRBV7-2 and TRBJ2-3, with 7 bases that match TRBD1. CDR1 and CDR2 from the germline V gene are SGHTA and FQGNSA. This CDR3 has 16 residues. J lost 4 bases, V lost 1 base, and 8 bases had no gene match. The CDR3 here is CASSLERQGLSDTQYF. DNA for the CDR3: TGTGCCAGCAGCTTAGAGAGACAGGGTCTATCAGATACGCAGTATTTT.